The T cell receptor (beta chain) described here comes from a study of cytomegalovirus exposure and HLA in healthy donors. Regarding the study as a whole: Rarity characterized most TCR sequences, yet some public TCRs appeared in many donors.

Germline V gene sequence: CDR1 MDHEN, CDR2 SYDVKM. This CDR3 contains 15 residues. Germline trimming cut 6 bases from V and 7 bases from J; bases unmatched to any gene: 10. With regard to this clone: Its specificity is not known.

Using immunoSEQ multiplex PCR, the repertoire was profiled, and TCRdb retains in-frame clones only, with some absent. This table has 50,000 to 65,000 clones, approximately 89% appearing once. Among the approximately 110 subjects of the validation cohort, separate from the roughly 700-subject first cohort, were the donors. Sequencing was performed on PBMCs. This receptor was identified in a young woman in good health and CMV-seropositive. The chain is built from TRBV28 and TRBJ1-5; 9 bases are shared with TRBD1. CDR3 DNA sequence: TGTGCCAGCAGCCTTTCTACAGGGGGCGGGCAGCCCCAGCATTTT. This translates into CASSLSTGGGQPQHF. Combining the CDR3 with reference TRBV28 and TRBJ1-5 gives the whole variable domain DVKVTQSSRYLVKRTGEKVFLECVQDMDHENMFWYRQDPGLGLRLIYFSYDVKMKEKGDIPEGYSVSREKKERFSLILESASTNQTSMYLCASSLSTGGGQPQHFGDGTRLSIL.